The sequence of this T cell receptor beta chain was determined in a study of CD8+CD57+ T cells in acquired aplastic anemia. This clonotype was found a few times. Profiling that covered TCR beta VDJ and CDR3 relied on genomic DNA as its template. One entry per CDR3 protein, called by TCRdb with MiXCR from the reads. The sample contains 300,000 or so distinct CDR3 sequences, around three fifths of which appear only once. The junction had 8 bases not matched to a gene; V was cut back by 1 base and J by 3 bases. The CDR3 spans 15 residues. Germline CDR1 reads DFQATT; CDR2 reads SNEGSKA (reference sequence). Patients sequenced had flow cytometry evidence of CD8+CD57+ cell expansion. Each patient had severe acquired aplastic anemia.

The rearrangement links TRBV20-1 to TRBJ1-1, with 7 bases aligning to TRBD1. Material for sequencing was sorted CD4+, CD8+, or CD8+CD57+ T cells (not recorded which) from PBMCs. The clonotype originates from a human donor with aplastic anemia. CDR3 DNA sequence: TGCAGTGCTAGAGGCTCCGACCAGGGGGACACTGAAGCTTTCTTT. This gives the protein CSARGSDQGDTEAFF.